Each of the 16 T cell receptor beta chains below was sequenced from the same sample in a study of shared clonotypes between healthy human individuals (dated by TCRdb to about 2020). Library preparation employed the immunoSEQ multiplex PCR assay. Imported from immuneACCESS, the table was reduced by TCRdb to in-frame sequences with V and J called. These copies leave out some clones; in studies compared against another copy, an unresolved V gene accounts for under half, and the cause of the remainder is not known. Within this sample are under 600,000 clones, with roughly four fifths of them counted one time only. The biggest ten clones account for 12% of the sample. Sample: PBMCs. All receptors derive from a woman in her thirties or forties in good health. Some clones in this sample may be carry-over from other donors' samples.

This chain connects TRBV19 to TRBJ1-5; possible D gene TRBD1, 6 bases. Germline V gene lookup returns CDR1 LNHDA and CDR2 SQIVND (reference sequence). This CDR3 contains 14 residues. V was pared by 3 bases and J by 8 bases, with 14 bases between. As DNA, the CDR3 is TGTGCCAGTAGTATCGGGGGCGTACCTGAGCCCCAGCATTTT. Translation gives CASSIGGVPEPQHF.

The J gene is TRBJ2-4, the V gene TRBV5-6; no definite D call. CDR3 length: 13 residues. Between the trimmed V and J ends, which lost 1 base and 9 bases, there was a span of 11 bases. From germline, CDR1 is SGHDT and CDR2 YYEEEE. The DNA for the CDR3 is TGTGCCAGCAGCTTGTTTGCGATCGGCATTCAGTACTTC. As protein: CASSLFAIGIQYF.

This clone was counted only a few times. The chain recombines TRBV5-8 with TRBJ1-2, with D perhaps matching TRBD1 (6 bases). The CDR3 covers 15 residues. V was clipped by 0 bases and J by 4 bases, with 13 bases between them. Germline V gives CDR1 SGHTS, CDR2 YDEGEE. CDR3 sequence: CASSLEGHNIYGYTF. The CDR3 region has the DNA TGTGCCAGCAGCTTGGAGGGACATAACATCTATGGCTACACCTTC.

Notes on this clone: One base away lies a much larger clone, so this may be a sequencing read error. The gene calls are TRBV7-2 and TRBJ2-7, with 9 nucleotides matching TRBD1. The CDR3 spans 13 residues. Germline V gene sequence: CDR1 SGHTA, CDR2 FQGNSA. Trimming cost V 3 bases and J 4 bases; bases outside gene matches: 1. The CDR3, as DNA: TGTGCCAGCAGCTTGGACAGGGGTTACGAGCAGTACTTC. Protein sequence: CASSLDRGYEQYF.

The CDR3 protein is CASSLRVSGSDNEQFF. The DNA for the CDR3 is TGTGCCAGCAGCCTCAGGGTTAGCGGGAGTGACAATGAGCAGTTCTTC. This chain links TRBV7-9 with TRBJ2-1, with TRBD2 matching 9 bases. J was trimmed by 5 bases and V by 5 bases; bases with no gene match: 10. Germline-derived CDR1 and CDR2 are SEHNR and FQNEAQ (reference sequence). CDR3 length: 16 residues.

The sample holds one count of this clone. J is TRBJ2-2 and V is TRBV5-6; D might be TRBD1 (6 bases). Germline loops: CDR1 SGHDT, CDR2 YYEEEE. Trimming stripped 5 bases from V and 4 bases from J, with 12 bases between. The CDR3 runs to 14 residues. For the CDR3, the DNA is TGTGCCAGCAGGGCGAGAGGGGGCACCGGGGAGCTGTTTTTT. Translated, it gives CASRARGGTGELFF.

As concerns this clone: Since a far larger clone is one base different, this is likely a read error. The CDR3 DNA follows: TGCAGCCCCGAAATGGTCCCCTATAGCTACACCTTC. It codes for CSPEMVPYSYTF. J is TRBJ1-2 and V is TRBV29-1; D not certain. The CDR3 length is 12 residues. The germline gives CDR1 SQVTM, CDR2 ANQGSEA.

The chain is built from TRBV5-1 and TRBJ2-3, with 7 bases aligning to TRBD1. Looked up from germline, CDR1 is SGHRS and CDR2 is YFSETQ. With 4 bases clipped from V and 1 base from J, the junction kept 12 bases outside the gene matches. This CDR3 contains 17 residues. This CDR3 reads CASSNPTTGRGTDTQYF. CDR3 nucleotides: TGCGCCAGCAGCAACCCGACGACAGGGCGAGGCACAGATACGCAGTATTTT.

The chain has TRBV10-3 and TRBJ2-2; no firm D call. The V gene lost 4 bases and the J gene lost 0 bases, with 12 bases spanning the gap. The CDR3 totals 16 residues. Germline assignment: CDR1 ENHRY and CDR2 SYGVKD. CDR3 DNA sequence: TGTGCCATCAGTGTTGGTGCGGCCACGAACACCGGGGAGCTGTTTTTT. It encodes CAISVGAATNTGELFF.

Regarding this clone: Since a far larger clone is one base different, this is likely a read error. This sequence joins TRBV5-6 and TRBJ2-7; a weak D match, TRBD2 (6 bases). With 2 bases removed from V and 5 bases from J, the gap between germline ends came to 14 bases. From germline, CDR1 is SGHDT and CDR2 YYEEEE. The CDR3 runs 14 residues. CDR3 nucleotide sequence: TGTGCCAGCAGCTTAGGGCAGGGCGGGAACGAGCAGTACTTC. It translates to CASSLGQGGNEQYF. The variable domain in full, completed from reference TRBV5-6 and TRBJ2-7, reads DAGVTQSPTHLIKTRGQQVTLRCSPKSGHDTVSWYQQALGQGPQFIFQYYEEEERQRGNFPDRFSGHQFPNYSSELNVNALLLGDSALYLCASSLGQGGNEQYFGPGTRLTVT.

J is TRBJ2-3 and V is TRBV7-2; 8 nucleotides match TRBD2. Per germline, CDR1 SGHTA and CDR2 FQGNSA. The CDR3 is 15 residues long. With 1 base clipped from V and 5 bases from J, the junction kept 5 bases outside the gene matches. The chain's CDR3 is CASSLDSGKGDTQYF. In DNA form, the CDR3 reads TGTGCCAGCAGCTTAGATAGCGGGAAGGGAGATACGCAGTATTTT.

The chain is built from TRBV6-6 and TRBJ2-7; 7 positions agree with TRBD2. This CDR3 region has 15 residues. Germline V gene sequence: CDR1 MNHNY, CDR2 SVGAGI (reference sequence). The J segment lost 1 base and the V segment lost 6 bases, leaving 9 bases of the junction unmatched. The CDR3 sequence is CASRATSVQSYEQYF. The CDR3, as DNA: TGTGCCAGCAGGGCAACTAGCGTACAGTCCTACGAGCAGTACTTC.

V and J are TRBV6-5 and TRBJ2-5; D is unclear. Trimming left V 0 bases short and J 7 bases short, with 6 bases between. Germline CDR1 and CDR2: MNHEY and SVGAGI. CDR3 length: 12 residues. The CDR3 spells CASSYSDRTQYF. Here the CDR3 DNA reads TGTGCCAGCAGTTACTCGGATAGGACCCAGTACTTC.

The V call is TRBV18, the J call TRBJ2-3; TRBD2 aligns across 10 bases. CDR3 length: 16 residues. The V gene end was trimmed by 0 bases and the J gene end by 5 bases; junction bases not matched to a gene: 5. In germline, CDR1 is KGHSH, CDR2 LQKENI. The CDR3 bases are TGTGCCAGCTCACCACCGGGACTAGCGATGGGAGATACGCAGTATTTT. Its protein is CASSPPGLAMGDTQYF.

The chain links TRBV27 to TRBJ2-2; TRBD1 or TRBD2 may be the D gene (5 bases each). The ends were cut back, 5 bases at V and 1 base at J, with 14 bases in the middle. The V gene's germline CDR1 is MNHEY and CDR2 SMNVEV (reference sequence). This CDR3 is 16 amino acids long. The CDR3 DNA reads TGTGCCAGCAGTCCTTGGGGACGGTTGAACACCGGGGAGCTGTTTTTT. It specifies CASSPWGRLNTGELFF.

The rearrangement joins TRBV30 to TRBJ2-2; D is undetermined. This CDR3 comprises 15 residues. Looked up from germline, CDR1 is GTSNPN and CDR2 is SVGIG (reference sequence). V was trimmed by 2 bases and J by 8 bases, leaving 18 bases between them. In DNA form, the CDR3 reads TGTGCCTGGAGTCCCGAAACGTTAGGCCCAGGGGAGCTGTTTTTT. It specifies CAWSPETLGPGELFF.